The 7 T cell receptor beta chains reported below all come from one sample, sequenced in a study of blood T cell repertoires in COVID-19. Assay used: immunoSEQ multiplex PCR; TCRdb lists only in-frame clones, some missing. The sample includes fewer than 300,000 clones, approximately 89% of them seen just once. Source material: peripheral blood. The receptors stem from a middle-aged man who had recovered from COVID-19.

In its sample, this clone was seen a few times. The chain recombines TRBV9 with TRBJ1-2; D might be TRBD1 (5 bases). The ends were cut back, 7 bases at V and 3 bases at J, with 7 bases in the middle. CDR1 and CDR2 from the germline V gene are SGDLS and YYNGEE. The CDR3 runs to 11 residues. CDR3 sequence (DNA): TGTGCCAGCTGGGGCGACTATGGCTACACCTTC. It translates to CASWGDYGYTF.

The J gene is TRBJ2-1, the V gene TRBV9, with 14 bases matching TRBD2. Germline lookup yields CDR1 SGDLS and CDR2 YYNGEE. J lost 1 base, V lost 4 bases, and 7 bases had no gene match. The CDR3 contains 18 residues. The CDR3 DNA reads as TGTGCCAGCAGCCCACGGACTAGCGGGGGGTGGTCCTACAATGAGCAGTTCTTC. This translates into CASSPRTSGGWSYNEQFF.

The chain combines TRBV11-2 with TRBJ2-7, with TRBD2 as a possible D gene (5 bases). CDR1 is SGHAT and CDR2 is FQNNGV in the germline V gene. The CDR3 totals 13 residues. V was trimmed by 3 bases and J by 2 bases, leaving 8 bases between them. The CDR3 DNA sequence: TGTGCCAGCAGCTTGGGAGTTGCCTACGAGCAGTACTTC. It translates to CASSLGVAYEQYF.

The chain uses TRBV7-6 and TRBJ2-5; TRBD2 matches 13 bases. CDR1 and CDR2 from the germline V gene are SGHVS and FNYEAQ. Trimming cost V 7 bases and J 7 bases; bases outside gene matches: 12. The CDR3 length is 16 residues. The CDR3 loop is CASTDPGTSGKGTQYF. As DNA, the CDR3 is TGTGCCAGCACTGACCCGGGGACTAGCGGGAAGGGGACCCAGTACTTC.

The chain couples TRBV6-2 or TRBV6-3 to TRBJ2-7; D remains ambiguous. CDR1 and CDR2 from the germline V gene are MNHEY and SVGEGT. Trimming took 3 bases from V and 0 from J, leaving 9 bases between them. The length of the CDR3 is 14 residues. DNA of the CDR3: TGTGCCAGCAGTTATAGTCCGGGCTCCTACGAGCAGTACTTC. Amino acids: CASSYSPGSYEQYF.

A few counts support this clone. This chain joins TRBV5-5 and TRBJ2-3; D is undetermined. The CDR3 is 12 amino acids. Trimming cost V 9 bases and J 5 bases, with 13 bases left between them. CDR1 is SGHKS, CDR2 YYEKEE, per germline (reference sequence). Here the CDR3 reads CATPPYVDTQYF. DNA for the CDR3: TGTGCCACACCACCCTACGTAGATACGCAGTATTTT.

The CDR3 spells CASSPGIPEAFF. CDR3 coding DNA: TGTGCCAGCAGCCCAGGAATACCTGAAGCTTTCTTT. The V and J genes are TRBV7-9 and TRBJ1-1, with D unresolved. V lost 5 bases to trimming and J lost 6 bases, with 10 bases between them. Germline V gives CDR1 SEHNR, CDR2 FQNEAQ (reference sequence). The CDR3 covers 12 residues.